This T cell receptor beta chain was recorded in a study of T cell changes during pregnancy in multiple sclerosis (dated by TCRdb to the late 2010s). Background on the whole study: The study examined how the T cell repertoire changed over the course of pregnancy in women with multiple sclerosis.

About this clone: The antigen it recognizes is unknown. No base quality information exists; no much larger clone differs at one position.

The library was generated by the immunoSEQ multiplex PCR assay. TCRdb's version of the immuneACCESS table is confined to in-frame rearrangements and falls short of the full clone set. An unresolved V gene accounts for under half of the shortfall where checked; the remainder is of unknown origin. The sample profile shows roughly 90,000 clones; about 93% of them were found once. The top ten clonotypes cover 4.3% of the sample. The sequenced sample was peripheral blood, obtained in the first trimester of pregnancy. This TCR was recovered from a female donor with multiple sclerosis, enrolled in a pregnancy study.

The CDR3 region reads CASGAGHEADTQYF. The nucleotides are TGTGCTAGTGGTGCTGGCCACGAGGCGGATACGCAGTATTTT. The rearranged chain carries TRBV12-5 and TRBJ2-3; a confident D gene designation cannot be given. Spanning cysteine to phenylalanine, the CDR3 consists of 14 amino acids. Only the CDR3 DNA is retained, 42 bases long and in frame from the first base. The germline V gene specifies LGHNT as CDR1 and FRNRAP as CDR2. V is cut by 5 bases and J by 6 bases, and the space between the germline ends is 15 bases. With all but the CDR3 taken from the reference TRBV12-5 and TRBJ2-3 genes, the full variable domain is: DARVTQTPRHKVTEMGQEVTMRCQPILGHNTVFWYRQTMMQGLELLAYFRNRAPLDDSGMPKDRFSAEMPDATLATLKIQPSEPRDSAVYFCASGAGHEADTQYFGPGTRLTVL.